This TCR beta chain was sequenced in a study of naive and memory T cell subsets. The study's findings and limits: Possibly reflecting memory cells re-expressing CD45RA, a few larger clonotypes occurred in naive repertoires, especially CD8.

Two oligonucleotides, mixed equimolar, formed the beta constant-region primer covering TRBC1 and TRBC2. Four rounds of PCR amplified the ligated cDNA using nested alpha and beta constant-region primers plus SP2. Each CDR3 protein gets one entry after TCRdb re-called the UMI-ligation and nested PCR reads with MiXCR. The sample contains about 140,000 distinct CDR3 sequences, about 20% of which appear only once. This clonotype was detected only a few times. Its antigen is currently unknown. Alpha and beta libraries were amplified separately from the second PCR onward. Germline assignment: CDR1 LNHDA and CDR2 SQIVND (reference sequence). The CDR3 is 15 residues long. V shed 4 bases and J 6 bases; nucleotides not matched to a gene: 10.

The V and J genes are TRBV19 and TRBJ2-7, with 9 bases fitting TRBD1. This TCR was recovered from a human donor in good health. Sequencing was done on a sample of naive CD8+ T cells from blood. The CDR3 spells CASSKERTGEGEQYF. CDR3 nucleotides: TGTGCCAGTAGTAAGGAGCGGACAGGGGAAGGCGAGCAGTACTTC.